The 10 T cell receptor beta chains presented below share a single source sample, sequenced in a study of CD8 T cells in Susac syndrome. With random hexamers, roughly 0.45 to 1 ug RNA was reverse transcribed. TCRdb redid the calling of the immunoSEQ multiplex PCR reads with MiXCR, one entry per CDR3 protein. Among 110,000 to 150,000 distinct CDR3 sequences, 85% to 95% were seen once, and the ten largest hold about 0.26%. Material: CD8+ T cells from PBMCs. These receptor sequences come from a human donor in good health.

This clonotype was counted once. The chain links TRBV5-6 to TRBJ2-1, with 9 bases matching TRBD2. The CDR3 has 13 residues. V shed 5 bases and J 5 bases; nucleotides not matched to a gene: 2. Germline CDR1 SGHDT, CDR2 YYEEEE. CDR3: CASSWTSDNEQFF. Written as DNA, the CDR3 is TGTGCCAGCAGTTGGACTAGCGACAATGAGCAGTTCTTC.

The rearrangement links TRBV4-2 to TRBJ2-1, with 13 nucleotides matching TRBD2. This CDR3 region has 16 residues. With 4 bases clipped from V and 5 bases from J, the junction kept 5 bases outside the gene matches. The germline V gene has CDR1 LGHNA and CDR2 YNFKEQ. The CDR3, as DNA: TGTGCCAGCAGCCTCTTGGGACTAGCGGGAAACAATGAGCAGTTCTTC. Its protein product is CASSLLGLAGNNEQFF.

Points on this clonotype: The junction differs from germline at one of its ends, possibly a read error. The chain combines TRBV7-9 with TRBJ2-7; 12 bases align to TRBD2. The CDR3 covers 15 residues. CDR1 and CDR2 (germline): SEHNR, FQNEAQ (reference sequence). Here the CDR3 DNA reads TGTGCCAGCAGCCTAGCGGGAGGGACAACCTACGAGCAGTACTTC. Its translation: CASSLAGGTTYEQYF.

The chain couples TRBV12-3 or TRBV12-4 to TRBJ2-7; D uncertain. Trimming removed 5 bases from V and 0 bases from J, with 14 bases in between. There are 15 residues in the CDR3. CDR3: CASSPPGVRSYEQYF. The CDR3 nucleotides are TGTGCCAGCAGTCCCCCCGGAGTTCGCTCCTACGAGCAGTACTTC.

The chain uses TRBV4-3 and TRBJ1-2, with D perhaps TRBD1 (5 bases). The CDR3 is 15 amino acids. Trimming shortened V by 2 bases and J by 8 bases, and 18 bases separated the two germline ends. Germline lookup yields CDR1 LGHNA and CDR2 YSLEER. The CDR3 sequence is CASSQSPGAVDGYTF. In DNA form, the CDR3 reads TGCGCCAGCAGCCAAAGCCCCGGGGCCGTCGACGGCTACACCTTC.

J is TRBJ1-2 and V is TRBV20-1; D perhaps matches TRBD1 (5 bases). Between the trimmed V and J ends, which lost 6 bases and 6 bases, there was a span of 17 bases. The CDR3 is 13 residues long. Per germline, CDR1 DFQATT and CDR2 SNEGSKA (reference sequence). The CDR3 nucleotides are TGCAGTGCGGAACTCGGGGCCCAGGATGGCTACACCTTC. This gives the protein CSAELGAQDGYTF.

The chain recombines TRBV24-1 with TRBJ1-1; perhaps TRBD1 as D (5 bases). Germline CDR1 and CDR2: KGHDR and SFDVKD. V lost 1 base, J lost 8 bases, and 7 bases lay in between. The length of the CDR3 is 12 residues. This chain's CDR3 is CATSDLAGEAFF. CDR3 in DNA: TGTGCCACCAGTGATTTAGCAGGGGAAGCTTTCTTT.

The CDR3 nucleotides read TGTGCCAGCAGCTCGGGCATGGGGGGAGATACGCAGTATTTT. It is translated as CASSSGMGGDTQYF. The chain is built from TRBV7-2 and TRBJ2-3; tentatively, D is TRBD2 (6 bases). The CDR3 spans 14 residues. The ends were cut back, 4 bases at V and 5 bases at J, with 13 bases in the middle. Germline V gene sequence: CDR1 SGHTA, CDR2 FQGNSA.

The chain is built from TRBV21-1 and TRBJ1-5. TRBV21-1 is termed a pseudogene. CDR3 length: 11 amino acids. The CDR3 spells CASSKGQPQHF. CDR3 in DNA: TGTGCCAGCAGCAAAGGTCAGCCCCAGCATTTT.

The genes are TRBV9 and TRBJ2-1, with D uncertain. The germline V gene encodes CDR1 SGDLS and CDR2 YYNGEE. The length of the CDR3 is 14 residues. V was shortened by 0 bases and J by 3 bases, with 7 bases between the two germline ends. CDR3: CASSVDLGYNEQFF. CDR3 nucleotides: TGTGCCAGCAGCGTAGATTTGGGCTACAATGAGCAGTTCTTC.